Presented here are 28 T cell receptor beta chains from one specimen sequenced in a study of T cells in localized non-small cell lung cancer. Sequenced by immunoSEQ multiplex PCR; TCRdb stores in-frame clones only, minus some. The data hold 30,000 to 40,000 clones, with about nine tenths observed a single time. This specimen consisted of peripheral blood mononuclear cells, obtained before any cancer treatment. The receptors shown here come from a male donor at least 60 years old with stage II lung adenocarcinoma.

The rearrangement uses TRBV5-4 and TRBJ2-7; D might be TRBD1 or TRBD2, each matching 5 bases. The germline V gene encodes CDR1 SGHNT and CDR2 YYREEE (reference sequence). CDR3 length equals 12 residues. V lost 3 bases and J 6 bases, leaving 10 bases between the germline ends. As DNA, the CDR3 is TGTGCCAGCAGCTGGGGGACGTCCGAGCAGTACTTC. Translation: CASSWGTSEQYF.

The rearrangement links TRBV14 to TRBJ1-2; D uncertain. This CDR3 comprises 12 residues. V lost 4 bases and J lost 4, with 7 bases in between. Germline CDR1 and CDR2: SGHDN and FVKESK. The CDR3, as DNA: TGTGCCAGCAGCCCAGCGTTCTATGGCTACACCTTC. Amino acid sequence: CASSPAFYGYTF.

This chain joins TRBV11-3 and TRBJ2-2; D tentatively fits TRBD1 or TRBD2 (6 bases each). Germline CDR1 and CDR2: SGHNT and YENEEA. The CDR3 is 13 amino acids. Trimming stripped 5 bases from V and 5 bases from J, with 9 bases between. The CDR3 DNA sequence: TGTGCCAGCAGCCGGGGGCCGACCGGGGAGCTGTTTTTT. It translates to CASSRGPTGELFF.

The CDR3 nucleotides read TGTGCCAGCAGCTTAGGGCAGGGGACCTTCTACGAGCAGTACTTC. This encodes CASSLGQGTFYEQYF. The chain recombines TRBV7-2 with TRBJ2-7; possibly TRBD1 for D (6 bases). CDR1 and CDR2 (germline): SGHTA, FQGNSA. The V and J ends lost 1 base and 3 bases respectively, with 13 bases between them. The CDR3 sequence is 15 residues long.

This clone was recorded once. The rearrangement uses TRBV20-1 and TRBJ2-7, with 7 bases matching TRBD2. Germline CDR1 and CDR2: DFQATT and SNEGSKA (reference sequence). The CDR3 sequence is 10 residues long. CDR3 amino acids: CSPLGEGNRV. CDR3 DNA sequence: TGCAGTCCGTTAGGGGAGGGCAACAGGGTC.

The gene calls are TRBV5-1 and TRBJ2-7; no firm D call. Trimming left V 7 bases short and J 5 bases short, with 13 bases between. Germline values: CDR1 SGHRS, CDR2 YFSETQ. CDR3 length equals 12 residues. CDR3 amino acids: CASRLEGDEQYF. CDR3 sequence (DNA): TGCGCCAGCCGCCTAGAAGGAGACGAGCAGTACTTC.

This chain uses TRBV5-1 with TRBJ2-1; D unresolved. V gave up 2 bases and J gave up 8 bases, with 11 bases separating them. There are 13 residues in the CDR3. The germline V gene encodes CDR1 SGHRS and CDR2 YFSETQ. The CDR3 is CASSFAQQYEQFF. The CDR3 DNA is TGCGCCAGCAGCTTCGCCCAGCAGTATGAGCAGTTCTTC.

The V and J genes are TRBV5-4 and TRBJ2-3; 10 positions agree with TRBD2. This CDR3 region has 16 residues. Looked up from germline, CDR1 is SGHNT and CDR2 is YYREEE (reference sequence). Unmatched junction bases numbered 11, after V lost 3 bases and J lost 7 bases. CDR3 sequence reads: CASSYKREGHLNTQYF. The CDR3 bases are TGTGCCAGCAGCTACAAGCGGGAGGGCCATTTAAATACGCAGTATTTT. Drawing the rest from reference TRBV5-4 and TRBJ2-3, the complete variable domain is ETGVTQSPTHLIKTRGQQVTLRCSSQSGHNTVSWYQQALGQGPQFIFQYYREEENGRGNFPPRFSGLQFPNYSSELNVNALELDDSALYLCASSYKREGHLNTQYFGPGTRLTVL.

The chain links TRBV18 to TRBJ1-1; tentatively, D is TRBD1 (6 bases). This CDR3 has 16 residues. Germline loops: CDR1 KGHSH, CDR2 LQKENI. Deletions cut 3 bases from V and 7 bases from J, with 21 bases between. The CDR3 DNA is TGTGCCAGCTCACCGGGAGTTCCAGGGGATTGGGGTGAAGCTTTCTTT. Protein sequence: CASSPGVPGDWGEAFF.

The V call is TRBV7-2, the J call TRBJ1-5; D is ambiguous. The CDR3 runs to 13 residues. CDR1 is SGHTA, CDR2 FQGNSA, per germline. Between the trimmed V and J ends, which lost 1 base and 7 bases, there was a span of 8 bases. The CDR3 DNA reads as TGTGCCAGCAGCTTAGGACGGAGACAGCCCCAGCATTTT. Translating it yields CASSLGRRQPQHF.

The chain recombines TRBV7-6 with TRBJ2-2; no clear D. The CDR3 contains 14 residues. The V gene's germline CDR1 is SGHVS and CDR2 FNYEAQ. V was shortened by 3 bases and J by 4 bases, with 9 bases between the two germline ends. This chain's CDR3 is CASSFIGPTGELFF. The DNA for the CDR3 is TGTGCCAGCAGCTTTATTGGCCCCACCGGGGAGCTGTTTTTT.

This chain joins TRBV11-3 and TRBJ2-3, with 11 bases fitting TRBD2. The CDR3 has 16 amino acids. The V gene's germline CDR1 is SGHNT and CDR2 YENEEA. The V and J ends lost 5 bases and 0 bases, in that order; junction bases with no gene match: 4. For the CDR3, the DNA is TGTGCCAGCAGCCTGGGACTAGCGGTTAGCACAGATACGCAGTATTTT. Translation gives CASSLGLAVSTDTQYF.

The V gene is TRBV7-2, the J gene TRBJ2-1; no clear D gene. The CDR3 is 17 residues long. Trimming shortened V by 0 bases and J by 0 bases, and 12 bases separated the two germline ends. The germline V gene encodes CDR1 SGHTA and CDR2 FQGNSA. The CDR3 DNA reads TGTGCCAGCAGCTTAGCCCTACTGGCGAGCTCCTACAATGAGCAGTTCTTC. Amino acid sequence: CASSLALLASSYNEQFF.

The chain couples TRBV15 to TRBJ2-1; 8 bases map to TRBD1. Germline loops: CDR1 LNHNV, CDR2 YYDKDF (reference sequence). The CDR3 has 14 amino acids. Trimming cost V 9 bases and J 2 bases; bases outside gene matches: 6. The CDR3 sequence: CATSETGAYNEQFF. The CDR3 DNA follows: TGTGCCACTAGTGAGACAGGGGCCTACAATGAGCAGTTCTTC.

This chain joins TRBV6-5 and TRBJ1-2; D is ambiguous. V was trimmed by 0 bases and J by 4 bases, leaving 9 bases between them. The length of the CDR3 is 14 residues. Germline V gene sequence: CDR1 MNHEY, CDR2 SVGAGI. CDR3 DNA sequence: TGTGCCAGCAGTTACTCGGGAGGGCCCTATGGCTACACCTTC. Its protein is CASSYSGGPYGYTF.

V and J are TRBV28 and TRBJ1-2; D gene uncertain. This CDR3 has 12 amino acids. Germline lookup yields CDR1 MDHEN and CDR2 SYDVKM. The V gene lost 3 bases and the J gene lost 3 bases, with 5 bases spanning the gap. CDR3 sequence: CASSFLDYGYTF. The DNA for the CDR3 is TGTGCCAGCAGTTTCCTAGACTATGGCTACACCTTC.

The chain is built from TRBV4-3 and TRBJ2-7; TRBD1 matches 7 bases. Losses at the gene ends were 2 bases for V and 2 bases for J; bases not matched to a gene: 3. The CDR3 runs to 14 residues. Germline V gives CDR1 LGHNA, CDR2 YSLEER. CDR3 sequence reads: CASSQMTGPYEQYF. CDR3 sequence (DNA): TGCGCCAGCAGCCAAATGACAGGGCCCTACGAGCAGTACTTC.

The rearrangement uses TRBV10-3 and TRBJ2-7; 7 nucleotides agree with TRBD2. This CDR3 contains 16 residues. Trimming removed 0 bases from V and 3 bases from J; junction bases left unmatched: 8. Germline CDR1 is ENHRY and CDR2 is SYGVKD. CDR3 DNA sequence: TGTGCCATCAGTGAGTCGGGCGGGAGTAGTATCTACGAGCAGTACTTC. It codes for CAISESGGSSIYEQYF.

For the CDR3, the DNA is TGTGCCAGCAGCTTAATTCTGATAAACACTGAAGCTTTCTTT. It codes for CASSLILINTEAFF. V and J are TRBV7-9 and TRBJ1-1; no clear D gene. The V end was cut by 2 bases, the J end by 2 bases, with 9 bases between. This CDR3 has 14 amino acids. Germline V gives CDR1 SEHNR, CDR2 FQNEAQ (reference sequence).

DNA for the CDR3: TGTGCCAGCAGCCACCGGGACAGGCGCTACGAGCAGTACTTC. This translates into CASSHRDRRYEQYF. The chain links TRBV14 to TRBJ2-7; 8 bases align to TRBD1. The CDR3 extends over 14 amino acids. CDR1 is SGHDN and CDR2 is FVKESK in the germline V gene. V lost 3 bases and J lost 3; bases outside the gene matches: 4.

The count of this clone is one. For the CDR3, the DNA is TGCGCCAGCAGTGCCGAACCAGGGAATACAGCTTTCTTT. This encodes CASSAEPGNTAFF. The chain has TRBV23-1 and TRBJ1-1; TRBD1 is a possible D gene (5 bases). TRBV23-1 is annotated as an ORF whose role is uncertain. The CDR3 sequence is 13 residues long. Trimming removed 5 bases from V and 10 bases from J, with 17 bases in between.

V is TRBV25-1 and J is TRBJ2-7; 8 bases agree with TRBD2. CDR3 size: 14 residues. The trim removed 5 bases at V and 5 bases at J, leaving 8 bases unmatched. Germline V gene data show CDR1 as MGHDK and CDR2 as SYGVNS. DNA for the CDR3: TGTGCCAGCAGTTGGGGCGGGAGGATGAACGAGCAGTACTTC. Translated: CASSWGGRMNEQYF.

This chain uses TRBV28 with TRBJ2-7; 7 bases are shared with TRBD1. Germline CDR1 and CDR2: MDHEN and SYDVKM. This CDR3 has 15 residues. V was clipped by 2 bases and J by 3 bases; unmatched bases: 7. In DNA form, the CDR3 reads TGTGCCAGCAGTTTACCTGAGGGGGCTCACTACGAGCAGTACTTC. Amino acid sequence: CASSLPEGAHYEQYF.

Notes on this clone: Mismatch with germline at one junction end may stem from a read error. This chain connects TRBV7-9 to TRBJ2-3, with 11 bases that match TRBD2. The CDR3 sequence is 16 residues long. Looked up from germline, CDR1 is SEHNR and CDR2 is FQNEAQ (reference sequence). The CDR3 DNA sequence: TGTGCCAGCAGCCTCTTAGCGGGAGGGACCACAAATACGCAGTATTTT. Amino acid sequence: CASSLLAGGTTNTQYF.

For the CDR3, the DNA is TGCGCCGGCGGACAGCCCTATGAAAAACTGTTTTTT. Translated: CAGGQPYEKLFF. The chain combines TRBV23-1 with TRBJ1-4; a weak D match, TRBD1 (6 bases). TRBV23-1 belongs to the ORF category, with a function that is uncertain. CDR3 length: 12 residues. V lost 11 bases to trimming and J lost 6 bases, with 13 bases between them.

The CDR3 DNA follows: TGCAGCGTCCAAGGGGTTGTGGGCAATGAGCAGTTCTTC. The encoded protein is CSVQGVVGNEQFF. The chain uses TRBV29-1 and TRBJ2-1; TRBD1 might be the D (5 bases). Germline V gives CDR1 SQVTM, CDR2 ANQGSEA. Trimming removed 6 bases at V and 6 bases at J, with 15 bases between. The CDR3 has 13 amino acids.

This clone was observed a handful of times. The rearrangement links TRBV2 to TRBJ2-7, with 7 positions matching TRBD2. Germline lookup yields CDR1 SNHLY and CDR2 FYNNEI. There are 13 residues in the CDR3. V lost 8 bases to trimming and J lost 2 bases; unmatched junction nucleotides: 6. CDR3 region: CASGAGGAYEQYF. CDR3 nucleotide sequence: TGTGCCAGCGGCGCTGGGGGGGCCTACGAGCAGTACTTC. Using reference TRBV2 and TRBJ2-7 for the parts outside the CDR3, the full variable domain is EPEVTQTPSHQVTQMGQEVILRCVPISNHLYFYWYRQILGQKVEFLVSFYNNEISEKSEIFDDQFSVERPDGSNFTLKIRSTKLEDSAMYFCASGAGGAYEQYFGPGTRLTVT.

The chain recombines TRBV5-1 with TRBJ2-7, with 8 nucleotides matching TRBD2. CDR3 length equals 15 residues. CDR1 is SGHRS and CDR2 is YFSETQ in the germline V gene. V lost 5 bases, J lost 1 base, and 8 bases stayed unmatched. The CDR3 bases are TGCGCCAGCAGGTTAGCGGGAAGTCGGTCCTACGAGCAGTACTTC. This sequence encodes CASRLAGSRSYEQYF.